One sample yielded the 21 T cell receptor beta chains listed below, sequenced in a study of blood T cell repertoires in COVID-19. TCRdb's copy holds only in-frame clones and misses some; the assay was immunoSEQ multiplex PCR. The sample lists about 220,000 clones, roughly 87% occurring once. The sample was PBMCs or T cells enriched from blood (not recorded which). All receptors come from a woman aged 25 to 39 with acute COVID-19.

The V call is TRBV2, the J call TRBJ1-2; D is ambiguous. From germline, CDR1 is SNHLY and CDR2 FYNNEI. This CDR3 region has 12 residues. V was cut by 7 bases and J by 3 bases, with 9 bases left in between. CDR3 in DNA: TGTGCCAGCATCCCGGTAGACTATGGCTACACCTTC. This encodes CASIPVDYGYTF. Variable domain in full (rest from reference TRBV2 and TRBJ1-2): EPEVTQTPSHQVTQMGQEVILRCVPISNHLYFYWYRQILGQKVEFLVSFYNNEISEKSEIFDDQFSVERPDGSNFTLKIRSTKLEDSAMYFCASIPVDYGYTFGSGTRLTVV.

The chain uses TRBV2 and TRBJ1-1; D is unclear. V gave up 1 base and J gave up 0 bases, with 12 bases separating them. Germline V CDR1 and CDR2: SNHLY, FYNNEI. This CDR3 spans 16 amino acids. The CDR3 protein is CASSEEREHMNTEAFF. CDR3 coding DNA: TGTGCCAGCAGTGAAGAGCGGGAGCACATGAACACTGAAGCTTTCTTT.

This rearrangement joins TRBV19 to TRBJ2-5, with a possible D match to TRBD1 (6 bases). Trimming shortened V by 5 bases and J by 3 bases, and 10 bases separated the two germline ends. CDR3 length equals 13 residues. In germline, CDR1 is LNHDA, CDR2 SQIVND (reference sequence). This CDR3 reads CASSSGQEETQYF. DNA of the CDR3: TGTGCCAGTAGTTCGGGACAAGAAGAGACCCAGTACTTC.

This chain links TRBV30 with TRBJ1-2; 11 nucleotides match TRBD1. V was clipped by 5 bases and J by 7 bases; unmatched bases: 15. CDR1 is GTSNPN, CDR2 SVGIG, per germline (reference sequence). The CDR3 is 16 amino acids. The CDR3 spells CAWAIGLGQGVGGYTF. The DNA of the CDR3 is TGTGCCTGGGCCATCGGACTGGGACAGGGGGTAGGTGGCTACACCTTC.

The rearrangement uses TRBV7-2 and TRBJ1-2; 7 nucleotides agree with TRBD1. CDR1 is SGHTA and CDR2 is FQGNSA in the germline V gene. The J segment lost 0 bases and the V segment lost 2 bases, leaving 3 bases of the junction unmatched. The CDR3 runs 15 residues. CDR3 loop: CASSLLGQTNYGYTF. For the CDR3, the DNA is TGTGCCAGCAGCTTACTGGGACAGACTAACTATGGCTACACCTTC.

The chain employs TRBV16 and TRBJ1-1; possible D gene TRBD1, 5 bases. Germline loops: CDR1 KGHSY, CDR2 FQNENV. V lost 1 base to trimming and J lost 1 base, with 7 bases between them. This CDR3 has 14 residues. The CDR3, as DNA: TGTGCCAGCAGCCAATGGGGCCAGAACACTGAAGCTTTCTTT. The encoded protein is CASSQWGQNTEAFF. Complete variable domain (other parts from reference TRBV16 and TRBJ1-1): GEEVAQTPKHLVRGEGQKAKLYCAPIKGHSYVFWYQQVLKNEFKFLISFQNENVFDETGMPKERFSAKCLPNSPCSLEIQATKLEDSAVYFCASSQWGQNTEAFFGQGTRLTVV.

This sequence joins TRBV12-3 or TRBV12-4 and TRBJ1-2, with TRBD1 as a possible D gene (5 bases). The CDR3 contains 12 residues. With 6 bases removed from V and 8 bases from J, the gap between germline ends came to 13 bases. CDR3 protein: CASSSQGFGYTF. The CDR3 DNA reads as TGTGCCAGCAGCTCCCAGGGTTTCGGCTACACCTTC.

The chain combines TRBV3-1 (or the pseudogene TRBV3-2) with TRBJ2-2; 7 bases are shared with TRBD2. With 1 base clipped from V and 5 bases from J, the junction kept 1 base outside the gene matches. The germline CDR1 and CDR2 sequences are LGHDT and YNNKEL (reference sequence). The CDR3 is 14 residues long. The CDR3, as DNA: TGTGCCAGCAGCCAAGCCGGGGGGACCGGGGAGCTGTTTTTT. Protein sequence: CASSQAGGTGELFF.

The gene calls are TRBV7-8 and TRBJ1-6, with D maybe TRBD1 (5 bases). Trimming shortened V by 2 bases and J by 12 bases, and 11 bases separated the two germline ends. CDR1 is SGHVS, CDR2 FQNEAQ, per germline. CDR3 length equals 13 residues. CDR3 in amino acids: CASSLSGFEPLHF. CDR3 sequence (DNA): TGTGCCAGCAGCTTATCAGGGTTTGAACCCCTCCACTTT. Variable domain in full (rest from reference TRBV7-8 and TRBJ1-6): GAGVSQSPRYKVAKRGQDVALRCDPISGHVSLFWYQQALGQGPEFLTYFQNEAQLDKSGLPSDRFFAERPEGSVSTLKIQRTQQEDSAVYLCASSLSGFEPLHFGNGTRLTVT.

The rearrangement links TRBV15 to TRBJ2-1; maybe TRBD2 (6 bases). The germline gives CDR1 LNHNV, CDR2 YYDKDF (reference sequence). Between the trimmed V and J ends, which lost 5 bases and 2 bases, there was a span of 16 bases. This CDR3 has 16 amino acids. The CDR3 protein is CATSGQVGGAYNEQFF. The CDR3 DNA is TGTGCCACCAGCGGGCAGGTCGGGGGAGCCTACAATGAGCAGTTCTTC.

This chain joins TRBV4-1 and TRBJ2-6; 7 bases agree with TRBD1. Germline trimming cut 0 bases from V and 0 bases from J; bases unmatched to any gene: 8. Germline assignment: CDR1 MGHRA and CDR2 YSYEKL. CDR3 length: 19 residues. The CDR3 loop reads CASSQEGQAGTSGANVLTF. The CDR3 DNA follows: TGCGCCAGCAGCCAAGAAGGACAGGCCGGCACCTCTGGGGCCAACGTCCTGACTTTC.

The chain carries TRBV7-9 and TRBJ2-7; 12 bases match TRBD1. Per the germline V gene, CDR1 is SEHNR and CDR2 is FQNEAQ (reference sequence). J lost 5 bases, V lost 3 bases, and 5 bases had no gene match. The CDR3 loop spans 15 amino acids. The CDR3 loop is CASSLSGTGGHEQYF. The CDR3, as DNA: TGTGCCAGCAGCTTGTCCGGGACAGGGGGCCACGAGCAGTACTTC.

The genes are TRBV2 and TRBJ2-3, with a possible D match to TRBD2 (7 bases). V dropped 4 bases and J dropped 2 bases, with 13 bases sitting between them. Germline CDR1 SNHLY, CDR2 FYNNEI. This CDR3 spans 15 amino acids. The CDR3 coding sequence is TGTGCCAGCAGTGTGGCGGGGGCGGTCACAGATACGCAGTATTTT. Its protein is CASSVAGAVTDTQYF.

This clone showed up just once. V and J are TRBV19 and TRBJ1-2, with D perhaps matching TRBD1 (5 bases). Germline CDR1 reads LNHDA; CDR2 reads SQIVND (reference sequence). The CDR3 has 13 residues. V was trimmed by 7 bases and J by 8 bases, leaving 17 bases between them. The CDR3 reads CASMESGHAGYTF. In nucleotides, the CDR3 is TGTGCCAGTATGGAGTCCGGACACGCCGGCTACACCTTC.

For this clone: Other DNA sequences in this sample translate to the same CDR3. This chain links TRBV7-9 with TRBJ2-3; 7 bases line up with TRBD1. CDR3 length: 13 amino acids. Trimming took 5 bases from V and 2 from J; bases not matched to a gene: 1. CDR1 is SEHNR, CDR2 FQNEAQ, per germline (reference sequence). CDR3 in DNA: TGTGCCAGCAGCGGGACAGTCACAGATACGCAGTATTTT. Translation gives CASSGTVTDTQYF. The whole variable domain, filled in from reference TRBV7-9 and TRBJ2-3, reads DTGVSQNPRHKITKRGQNVTFRCDPISEHNRLYWYRQTLGQGPEFLTYFQNEAQLEKSRLLSDRFSAERPKGSFSTLEIQRTEQGDSAMYLCASSGTVTDTQYFGPGTRLTVL.

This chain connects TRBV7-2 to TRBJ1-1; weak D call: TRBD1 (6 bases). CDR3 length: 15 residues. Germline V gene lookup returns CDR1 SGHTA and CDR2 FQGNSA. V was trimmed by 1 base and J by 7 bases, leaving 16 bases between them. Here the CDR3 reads CASSLVAGAQGEAFF. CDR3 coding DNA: TGTGCCAGCAGCTTAGTGGCGGGGGCGCAGGGTGAAGCTTTCTTT.

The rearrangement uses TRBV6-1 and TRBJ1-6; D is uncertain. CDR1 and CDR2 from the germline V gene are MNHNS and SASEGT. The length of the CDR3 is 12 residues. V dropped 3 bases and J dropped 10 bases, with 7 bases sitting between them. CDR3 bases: TGTGCCAGCAGTGATGAGGTCTCACCCCTCCACTTT. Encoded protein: CASSDEVSPLHF.

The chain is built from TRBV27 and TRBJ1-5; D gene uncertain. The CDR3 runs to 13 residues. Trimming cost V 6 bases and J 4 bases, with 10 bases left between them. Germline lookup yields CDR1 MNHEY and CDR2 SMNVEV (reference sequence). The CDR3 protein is CASSHTANQPQHF. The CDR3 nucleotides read TGTGCCAGCAGCCACACAGCAAATCAGCCCCAGCATTTT.

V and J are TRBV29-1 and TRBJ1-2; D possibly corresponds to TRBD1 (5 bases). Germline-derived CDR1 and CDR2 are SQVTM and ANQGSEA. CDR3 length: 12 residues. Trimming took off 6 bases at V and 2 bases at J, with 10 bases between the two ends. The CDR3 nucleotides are TGCAGCGTAAGCACAGGAAACTATGGCTACACCTTC. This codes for CSVSTGNYGYTF.

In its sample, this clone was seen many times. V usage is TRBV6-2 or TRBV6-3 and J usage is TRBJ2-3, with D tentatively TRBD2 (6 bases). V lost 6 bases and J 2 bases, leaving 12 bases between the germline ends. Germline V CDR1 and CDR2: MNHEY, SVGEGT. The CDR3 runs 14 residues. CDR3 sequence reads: CASSLGGATDTQYF. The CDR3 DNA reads TGTGCCAGCAGCCTCGGGGGAGCCACAGATACGCAGTATTTT.

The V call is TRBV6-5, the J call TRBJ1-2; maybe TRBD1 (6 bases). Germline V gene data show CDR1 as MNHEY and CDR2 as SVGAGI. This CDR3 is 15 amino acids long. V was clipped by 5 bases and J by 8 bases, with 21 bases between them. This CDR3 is CASSKLQGPVGGYTF. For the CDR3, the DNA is TGTGCCAGCAGTAAACTACAGGGTCCCGTAGGAGGCTACACCTTC.